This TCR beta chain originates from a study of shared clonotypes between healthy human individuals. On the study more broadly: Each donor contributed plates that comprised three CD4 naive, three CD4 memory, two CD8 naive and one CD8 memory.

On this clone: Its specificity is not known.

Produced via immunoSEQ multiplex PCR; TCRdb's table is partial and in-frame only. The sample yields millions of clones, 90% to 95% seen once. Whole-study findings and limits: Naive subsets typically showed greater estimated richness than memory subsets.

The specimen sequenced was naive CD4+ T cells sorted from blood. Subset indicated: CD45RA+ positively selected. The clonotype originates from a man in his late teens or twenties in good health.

The CDR3 DNA reads as TGTGCCAGCACCCCGGGACAGGGGAGGGAGACCCAGTACTTC. Amino acid sequence: CASTPGQGRETQYF. The chain uses TRBV7-8 and TRBJ2-5; 10 bases match TRBD1. This CDR3 region has 14 residues. Germline V gives CDR1 SGHVS, CDR2 FQNEAQ. Trimming removed 7 bases from V and 5 bases from J; junction bases left unmatched: 7.